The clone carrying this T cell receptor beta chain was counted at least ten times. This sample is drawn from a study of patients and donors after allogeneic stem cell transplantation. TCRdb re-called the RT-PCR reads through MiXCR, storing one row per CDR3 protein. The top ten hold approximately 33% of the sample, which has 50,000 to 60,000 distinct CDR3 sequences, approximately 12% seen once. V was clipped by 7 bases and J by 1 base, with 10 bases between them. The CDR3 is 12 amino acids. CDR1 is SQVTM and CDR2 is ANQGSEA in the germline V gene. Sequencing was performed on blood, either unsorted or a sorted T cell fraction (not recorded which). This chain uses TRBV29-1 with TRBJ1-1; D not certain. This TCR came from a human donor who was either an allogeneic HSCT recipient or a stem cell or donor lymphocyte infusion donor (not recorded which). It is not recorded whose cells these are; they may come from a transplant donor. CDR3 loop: CSGRQTNTEAFF. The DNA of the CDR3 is TGCAGCGGTAGGCAAACGAACACTGAAGCTTTCTTT.